This entry lists 19 T cell receptor beta chains sequenced from one sample in a study of blood T cell repertoires in COVID-19. Assay used: immunoSEQ multiplex PCR; TCRdb lists only in-frame clones, some missing. Among around 130,000 clones listed, 82% were seen once. Input material: peripheral blood. All receptors come from a woman aged 80 or over with acute or convalescent COVID-19.

The chain uses TRBV14 and TRBJ2-3; 9 nucleotides agree with TRBD2. Germline CDR1 is SGHDN and CDR2 is FVKESK. The CDR3 runs to 15 residues. The V and J ends lost 4 bases and 0 bases, in that order; junction bases with no gene match: 2. The CDR3 coding sequence is TGTGCCAGCAGCCCAAGCGGGGGGAGCACAGATACGCAGTATTTT. It codes for CASSPSGGSTDTQYF. Using reference TRBV14 and TRBJ2-3 for the parts outside the CDR3, the full variable domain is EAGVTQFPSHSVIEKGQTVTLRCDPISGHDNLYWYRRVMGKEIKFLLHFVKESKQDESGMPNNRFLAERTGGTYSTLKVQPAELEDSGVYFCASSPSGGSTDTQYFGPGTRLTVL.

This clone occurred once. The J gene is TRBJ2-2, the V gene TRBV24-1; TRBD2 agrees at 7 bases. V gave up 3 bases and J gave up 1 base; unmatched junction bases: 7. The CDR3 loop spans 17 amino acids. Looked up from germline, CDR1 is KGHDR and CDR2 is SFDVKD. The CDR3 here is CATSDPSGLENTGELFF. CDR3 in DNA: TGTGCCACCAGTGATCCCTCCGGACTAGAGAACACCGGGGAGCTGTTTTTT.

A few counts support this clone. Its ends do not fully match the called genes, so a read error is possible. This rearrangement joins TRBV3-1 (or the pseudogene TRBV3-2) to TRBJ2-7; TRBD1 agrees at 7 bases. Germline-derived CDR1 and CDR2 are LGHDT and YNNKEL (reference sequence). The CDR3 runs 13 residues. CDR3 residues: CASSSPPDRVRDF. CDR3 DNA: TGTGCCAGCAGCTCCCCGCCAGACAGGGTTAGGGACTTC.

This clone was recorded once. The CDR3 spells CASSPGLGDYGYTF. The CDR3 region has the DNA TGTGCCAGCAGCCCGGGACTAGGAGACTATGGCTACACCTTC. The V call is TRBV5-6, the J call TRBJ1-2, with D tentatively TRBD1 (5 bases). The CDR3 has 14 residues. The ends were cut back, 4 bases at V and 3 bases at J, with 13 bases in the middle. CDR1 is SGHDT and CDR2 is YYEEEE in the germline V gene.

The rearrangement links TRBV11-1 to TRBJ2-3; D unresolved. The CDR3 length is 15 residues. The germline V and J ends were trimmed by 3 bases and 2 bases, with 12 bases remaining between them. Germline CDR1 reads SGHAT; CDR2 reads FQDESV (reference sequence). The CDR3 nucleotides are TGTGCCAGCAGCTTCCACTTTACCCTCACAGATACGCAGTATTTT. Protein product: CASSFHFTLTDTQYF. Full variable domain (outside the CDR3, taken from reference TRBV11-1 and TRBJ2-3): EAEVAQSPRYKITEKSQAVAFWCDPISGHATLYWYRQILGQGPELLVQFQDESVVDDSQLPKDRFSAERLKGVDSTLKIQPAELGDSAMYLCASSFHFTLTDTQYFGPGTRLTVL.

V is TRBV7-2 and J is TRBJ1-2; 7 bases align to TRBD1. CDR3 length equals 15 residues. Germline CDR1 is SGHTA and CDR2 is FQGNSA. The junction had 9 bases not matched to a gene; V was cut back by 4 bases and J by 4 bases. The CDR3: CASSSFEKGAYGYTF. The CDR3 bases are TGTGCCAGCAGCTCTTTCGAGAAGGGGGCCTATGGCTACACCTTC.

This chain links TRBV20-1 with TRBJ2-5, with 7 positions matching TRBD1. V was clipped by 3 bases and J by 0 bases; unmatched bases: 13. The CDR3 has 17 residues. Germline V gene data show CDR1 as DFQATT and CDR2 as SNEGSKA (reference sequence). CDR3 coding DNA: TGCAGTGCTAGTATTACAGGGACAGCAAGCTACCAAGAGACCCAGTACTTC. As protein: CSASITGTASYQETQYF.

The chain carries TRBV5-4 and TRBJ2-5, with D perhaps matching TRBD2 (5 bases). The CDR3 is made up of 16 amino acids. Germline V gene sequence: CDR1 SGHNT, CDR2 YYREEE (reference sequence). V was shortened by 4 bases and J by 4 bases, with 20 bases between the two germline ends. The CDR3 bases are TGTGCCAGCAGCCCCTCGGCGGCCCCTCGGGGAGAGACCCAGTACTTC. Translated, it gives CASSPSAAPRGETQYF.

The chain employs TRBV11-2 and TRBJ1-1; D remains ambiguous. This CDR3 is 13 amino acids long. CDR1 and CDR2 from the germline V gene are SGHAT and FQNNGV. The V end was cut by 3 bases, the J end by 10 bases, with 15 bases between. The CDR3 loop reads CASSFGQEVGAFF. The CDR3 DNA follows: TGTGCCAGCAGCTTCGGGCAGGAGGTAGGAGCTTTCTTT.

This chain connects TRBV5-6 to TRBJ1-5, with 7 bases lining up with TRBD1. From germline, CDR1 is SGHDT and CDR2 YYEEEE. V was clipped by 3 bases and J by 5 bases; unmatched bases: 14. There are 17 residues in the CDR3. The CDR3 reads CASSSYGVGGDDQPQHF. The DNA of the CDR3 is TGTGCCAGCAGCTCTTACGGAGTAGGGGGCGACGATCAGCCCCAGCATTTT.

About this clone itself: Other DNA sequences of this sample code for an identical CDR3. The chain uses TRBV2 and TRBJ2-5; 10 bases map to TRBD2. This CDR3 is built from 15 residues. Germline trimming cut 3 bases from V and 2 bases from J; bases unmatched to any gene: 3. Germline-derived CDR1 and CDR2 are SNHLY and FYNNEI. DNA for the CDR3: TGTGCCAGCAGTGACGTAGCGGGGGGACAAGAGACCCAGTACTTC. This sequence encodes CASSDVAGGQETQYF. The full variable domain, its missing parts supplied by reference TRBV2 and TRBJ2-5, is EPEVTQTPSHQVTQMGQEVILRCVPISNHLYFYWYRQILGQKVEFLVSFYNNEISEKSEIFDDQFSVERPDGSNFTLKIRSTKLEDSAMYFCASSDVAGGQETQYFGPGTRLLVL.

The rearrangement joins TRBV6-5 to TRBJ1-3; TRBD1 aligns across 7 bases. Trimming at V came to 6 bases and at J to 2 bases, leaving 4 bases not matched to a gene. This CDR3 has 14 amino acids. Germline loops: CDR1 MNHEY, CDR2 SVGAGI. CDR3 sequence (DNA): TGTGCCAGCAGCCGGACAGGTACTGGAAACACCATATATTTT. Amino acids: CASSRTGTGNTIYF.

CDR3 bases: TGTGCCGCATCACAGGGGAACAATCAGCCCCAGCATTTT. It encodes CAASQGNNQPQHF. V and J are TRBV30 and TRBJ1-5, with 7 bases that match TRBD1. J was trimmed by 3 bases and V by 8 bases; bases with no gene match: 7. This CDR3 spans 13 amino acids. Germline V gives CDR1 GTSNPN, CDR2 SVGIG (reference sequence).

This rearrangement joins TRBV27 to TRBJ2-1; possibly TRBD1 for D (6 bases). V was cut by 0 bases and J by 4 bases, with 10 bases left in between. CDR1 is MNHEY and CDR2 is SMNVEV in the germline V gene (reference sequence). CDR3 length equals 15 residues. CDR3 coding DNA: TGTGCCAGCAGTTTATCAGGGGGAAGATACAATGAGCAGTTCTTC. Amino acid sequence: CASSLSGGRYNEQFF.

The rearrangement joins TRBV19 to TRBJ1-2; 7 nucleotides agree with TRBD1. The CDR3 contains 11 residues. Germline V CDR1 and CDR2: LNHDA, SQIVND (reference sequence). V dropped 7 bases and J dropped 8; count of bases not matched to a gene: 4. The chain's CDR3 is CASNYRGGYTF. For the CDR3, the DNA is TGTGCCAGTAATTACAGGGGCGGCTACACCTTC.

This chain links TRBV6-5 with TRBJ2-7, with D tentatively TRBD1 (6 bases). Germline values: CDR1 MNHEY, CDR2 SVGAGI. Trimming pared 7 bases from V and 0 bases from J, leaving 13 bases between. This CDR3 spans 14 amino acids. CDR3 sequence: CASKGQLSSYEQYF. Written as DNA, the CDR3 is TGTGCCAGCAAAGGACAGCTCAGCTCCTACGAGCAGTACTTC.

J is TRBJ1-3 and V is TRBV21-1. TRBV21-1 has pseudogene status. The CDR3 has 16 residues. CDR3 sequence (DNA): TGTGCCAGCAGCAAAGCCGGGGGGGTTTATGGAAACACCATATATTTT. Amino acids: CASSKAGGVYGNTIYF.

Only a few counts were recorded for this clone. The genes are TRBV29-1 and TRBJ1-2; D might be TRBD1 (5 bases). This CDR3 has 14 amino acids. V lost 3 bases to trimming and J lost 0 bases, with 11 bases between them. Germline V gives CDR1 SQVTM, CDR2 ANQGSEA. The CDR3 DNA reads as TGCAGCGTTGATCACACAGGAACTAACTATGGCTACACCTTC. Its protein product is CSVDHTGTNYGYTF.

The chain's CDR3 is CASQRGSKNIQYF. CDR3 DNA sequence: TGTGCCAGCCAGAGAGGCAGCAAAAACATTCAGTACTTC. V gene TRBV12-1 combines with J gene TRBJ2-4; the D call in the table, TRBD2, was not verified against the DNA. TRBV12-1 is assigned pseudogene status. This CDR3 contains 13 residues.